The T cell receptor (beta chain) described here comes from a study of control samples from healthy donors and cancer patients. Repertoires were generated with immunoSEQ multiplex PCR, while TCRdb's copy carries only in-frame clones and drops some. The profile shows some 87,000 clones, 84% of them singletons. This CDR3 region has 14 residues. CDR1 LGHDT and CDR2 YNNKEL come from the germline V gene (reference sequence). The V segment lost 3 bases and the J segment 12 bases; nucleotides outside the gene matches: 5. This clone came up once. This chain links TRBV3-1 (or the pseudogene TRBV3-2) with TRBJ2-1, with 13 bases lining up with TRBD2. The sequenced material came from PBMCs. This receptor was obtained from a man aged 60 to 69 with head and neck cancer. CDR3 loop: CASSHGLAGVGQFF. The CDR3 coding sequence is TGTGCCAGCAGCCACGGACTAGCGGGAGTGGGGCAGTTCTTC.